The T cell receptor beta chain described here comes from a study of blood T cell repertoires in COVID-19. The wider study: Acute and convalescent COVID-19 samples came from the United States, Italy and Spain.

Measured with immunoSEQ multiplex PCR; TCRdb has only the in-frame clones, and not every one. The data contain roughly 260,000 clones, about 88% of them seen just once; the ten biggest clones take up 2.1%. CDR1 SGHRS and CDR2 YFSETQ come from the germline V gene. This CDR3 contains 16 residues. V lost 2 bases and J lost 0; bases outside the gene matches: 4. The specimen sequenced was peripheral blood. The chain combines TRBV5-1 with TRBJ1-4; 7 nucleotides align to TRBD1. The sequence came from a woman aged 40 to 50 who had recovered from COVID-19. The CDR3 nucleotides are TGCGCCAGCAGCTTTATAGGGACAGCAACTAATGAAAAACTGTTTTTT. Protein: CASSFIGTATNEKLFF.